This is a list of T cell receptor beta chains from one sample in a study of T cells in tuberculosis. The method was immunoSEQ multiplex PCR; TCRdb's version includes in-frame clones alone and lacks a portion of them. The sample comprises 20,000 to 25,000 clones, 80% to 90% of which are singletons, and about 14% rests with the top ten. The specimen was PBMCs. The receptors shown here come from a donor aged 10 to 29 with latent tuberculosis or without tuberculosis infection. The conserved cysteine and the conserved F or W are not part of the CDR3 here. D genes are given only for firm matches. Clone size appears in some rows only: once, few, many, or a class for an expanded clone.

abundance: .
v_gene: TRBV19
len: 11
d_gene: .
CDR3aa: ASSIQAWRGYT

abundance: .
v_gene: TRBV28
len: 11
d_gene: TRBD1
CDR3aa: ATGTARNYGYT

abundance: few
v_gene: TRBV19
len: 12
d_gene: TRBD1
CDR3aa: ASRVQGATQPQH

abundance: .
v_gene: TRBV18
len: 14
d_gene: TRBD1
CDR3aa: ASSPGTGTLGEKLF

abundance: .
v_gene: TRBV19
len: 11
d_gene: TRBD1
CDR3aa: ASSGQGTGPQH

abundance: .
v_gene: TRBV25-1
len: 13
d_gene: .
CDR3aa: ASSEFWGATDTQY

abundance: .
v_gene: TRBV10-3
len: 15
d_gene: TRBD2
CDR3aa: AISEVPGLAGPNEQF

abundance: .
v_gene: TRBV12-5
len: 13
d_gene: .
CDR3aa: ASGLVSGAIYGYT

abundance: .
v_gene: TRBV11-3
len: 11
d_gene: .
CDR3aa: ASSLPGSREQY

abundance: .
v_gene: TRBV28
len: 16
d_gene: TRBD2
CDR3aa: ASSLGGGGTIIKETQY

abundance: .
v_gene: TRBV10-3
len: 14
d_gene: TRBD2
CDR3aa: ASSYSGTSGGETQY